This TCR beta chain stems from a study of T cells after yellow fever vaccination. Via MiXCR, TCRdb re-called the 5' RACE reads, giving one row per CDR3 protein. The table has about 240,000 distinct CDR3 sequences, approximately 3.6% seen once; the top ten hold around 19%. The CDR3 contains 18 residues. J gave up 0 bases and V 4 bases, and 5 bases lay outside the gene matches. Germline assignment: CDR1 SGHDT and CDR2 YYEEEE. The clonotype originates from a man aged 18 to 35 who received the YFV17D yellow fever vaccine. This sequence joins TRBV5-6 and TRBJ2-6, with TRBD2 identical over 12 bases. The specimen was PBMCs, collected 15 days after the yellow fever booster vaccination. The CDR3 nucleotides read TGTGCCAGCAGCGTACCTAGCGGGGGGGCCTCTGGGGCCAACGTCCTGACTTTC. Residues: CASSVPSGGASGANVLTF.